This TCR beta chain was captured in a study of PD-L1 blockade in urothelial cancer. TCRdb's copy holds only in-frame clones and misses some; the assay was immunoSEQ multiplex PCR. The table lists 60,000 to 80,000 clones, approximately 91% of them singletons. Only one count was recorded for this clone. This CDR3 contains 15 residues. V was cut by 1 base and J by 5 bases, with 14 bases left in between. Germline CDR1 MNHNY, CDR2 SVGAGI (reference sequence). Time point in this sample: peripheral blood 6 weeks after treatment start. The chain combines TRBV6-6 with TRBJ1-1; D is possibly TRBD1 (6 bases). This sequence was found in a man aged 55-75 years with urothelial cancer. Material: PBMCs, obtained around atezolizumab (anti-PD-L1) treatment. Here the CDR3 reads CASSYFGTLGTEAFF. The CDR3 coding sequence is TGTGCCAGCAGTTACTTCGGGACATTGGGAACTGAAGCTTTCTTT.